This T cell receptor (beta chain) was recorded in a study of OX40 agonist ivuxolimab in advanced cancers. Overall study context: Patients receiving dose escalation had hepatocellular carcinoma, melanoma, renal cell or head and neck cancer. Patients were approximately 80% male with ages roughly 20 to 90, mean 60. There were three patients with partial responses, one having hepatocellular carcinoma and two cutaneous melanoma. Notes on the study in general: The mean number of expanded clones was higher in CD8+ T cells than in CD4+.

TCRdb's copy holds only in-frame clones and misses some; the assay was immunoSEQ multiplex PCR. The data hold approximately 30,000 clones, with roughly 90% observed a single time. Trimming took 5 bases from V and 3 from J, leaving 13 bases between them. Germline assignment: CDR1 GTSNPN and CDR2 SVGIG (reference sequence). CDR3 length: 14 amino acids. About this clone itself: Its target is unknown.

The sample here was CD4+ or CD8+ T cells sorted from blood, taken in a trial of the OX40 agonist ivuxolimab. This clonotype was obtained from an adult with an advanced solid tumor such as melanoma, head and neck, liver or kidney cancer. The chain recombines TRBV30 with TRBJ1-4; D ambiguous. As DNA, the CDR3 is TGTGCCTGGGATCTGGGAAGGGCTAATGAAAAACTGTTTTTT. This encodes CAWDLGRANEKLFF.